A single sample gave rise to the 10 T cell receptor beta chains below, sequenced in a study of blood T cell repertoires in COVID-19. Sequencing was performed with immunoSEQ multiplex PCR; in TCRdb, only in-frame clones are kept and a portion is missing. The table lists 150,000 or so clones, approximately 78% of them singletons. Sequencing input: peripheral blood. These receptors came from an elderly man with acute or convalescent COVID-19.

The chain's CDR3 is CASALVGPYNEQFF. The CDR3 DNA reads TGTGCCAGCGCCCTCGTGGGGCCCTACAATGAGCAGTTCTTC. This chain uses TRBV28 with TRBJ2-1; a possible D gene is TRBD1 (5 bases). The germline V gene encodes CDR1 MDHEN and CDR2 SYDVKM. This CDR3 comprises 14 residues. The ends were cut back, 8 bases at V and 2 bases at J, with 13 bases in the middle.

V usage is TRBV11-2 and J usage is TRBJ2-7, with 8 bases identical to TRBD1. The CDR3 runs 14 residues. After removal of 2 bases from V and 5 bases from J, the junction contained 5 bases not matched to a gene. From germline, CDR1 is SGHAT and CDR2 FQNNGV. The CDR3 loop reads CASSLQGAGDEQYF. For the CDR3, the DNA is TGTGCCAGCAGCTTACAGGGGGCAGGGGACGAGCAGTACTTC.

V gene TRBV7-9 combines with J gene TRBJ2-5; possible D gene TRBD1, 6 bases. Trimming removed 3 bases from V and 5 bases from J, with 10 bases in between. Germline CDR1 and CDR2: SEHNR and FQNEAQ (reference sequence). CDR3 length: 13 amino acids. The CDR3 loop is CASSFNRVETQYF. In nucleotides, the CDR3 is TGTGCCAGCAGCTTTAACAGGGTGGAGACCCAGTACTTC.

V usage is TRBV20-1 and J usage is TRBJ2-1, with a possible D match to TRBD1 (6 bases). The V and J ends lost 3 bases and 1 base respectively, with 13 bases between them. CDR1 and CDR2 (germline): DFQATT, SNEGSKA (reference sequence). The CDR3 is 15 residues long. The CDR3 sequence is CSASPVDSSYNEQFF. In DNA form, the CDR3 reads TGCAGTGCTAGTCCGGTGGACAGTTCCTACAATGAGCAGTTCTTC.

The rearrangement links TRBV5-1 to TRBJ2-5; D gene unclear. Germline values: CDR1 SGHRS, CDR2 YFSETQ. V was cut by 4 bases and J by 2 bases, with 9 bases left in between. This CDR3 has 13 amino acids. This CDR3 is CASSKTVQETQYF. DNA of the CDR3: TGCGCCAGCAGCAAGACTGTACAAGAGACCCAGTACTTC.

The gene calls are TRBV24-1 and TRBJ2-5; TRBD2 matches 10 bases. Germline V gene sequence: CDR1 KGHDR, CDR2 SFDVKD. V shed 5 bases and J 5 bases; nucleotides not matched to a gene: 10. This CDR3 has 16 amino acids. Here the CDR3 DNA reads TGTGCCACCAGTGGCCAGCGGGGGGGACGAGGGGAGACCCAGTACTTC. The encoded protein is CATSGQRGGRGETQYF.

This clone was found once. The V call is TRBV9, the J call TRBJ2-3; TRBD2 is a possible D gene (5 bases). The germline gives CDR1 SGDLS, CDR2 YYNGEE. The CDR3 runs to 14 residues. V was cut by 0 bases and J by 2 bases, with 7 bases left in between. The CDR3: CASSVEDFTDTQYF. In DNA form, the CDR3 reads TGTGCCAGCAGCGTAGAGGACTTCACAGATACGCAGTATTTT.

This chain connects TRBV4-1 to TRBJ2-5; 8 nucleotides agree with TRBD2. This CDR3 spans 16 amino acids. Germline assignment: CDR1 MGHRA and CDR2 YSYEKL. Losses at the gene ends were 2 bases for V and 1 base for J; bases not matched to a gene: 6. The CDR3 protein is CASSQPGGPSQETQYF. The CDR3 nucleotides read TGCGCCAGCAGCCAACCGGGGGGGCCAAGCCAAGAGACCCAGTACTTC.

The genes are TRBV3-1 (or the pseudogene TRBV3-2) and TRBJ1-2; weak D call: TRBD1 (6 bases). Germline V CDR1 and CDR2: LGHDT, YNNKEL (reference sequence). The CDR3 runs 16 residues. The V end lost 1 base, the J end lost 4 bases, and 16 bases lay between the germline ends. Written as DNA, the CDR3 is TGTGCCAGCAGCCAAGTGGGCACAGGGTCGGGCTATGGCTACACCTTC. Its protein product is CASSQVGTGSGYGYTF.

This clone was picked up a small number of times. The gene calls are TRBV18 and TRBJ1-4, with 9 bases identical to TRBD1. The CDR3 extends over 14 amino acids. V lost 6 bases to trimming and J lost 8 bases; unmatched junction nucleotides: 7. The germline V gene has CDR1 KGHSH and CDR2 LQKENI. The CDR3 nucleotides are TGTGCCAGCTCCCCTGACAGGGGGAAGGAAAAACTGTTTTTT. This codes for CASSPDRGKEKLFF.